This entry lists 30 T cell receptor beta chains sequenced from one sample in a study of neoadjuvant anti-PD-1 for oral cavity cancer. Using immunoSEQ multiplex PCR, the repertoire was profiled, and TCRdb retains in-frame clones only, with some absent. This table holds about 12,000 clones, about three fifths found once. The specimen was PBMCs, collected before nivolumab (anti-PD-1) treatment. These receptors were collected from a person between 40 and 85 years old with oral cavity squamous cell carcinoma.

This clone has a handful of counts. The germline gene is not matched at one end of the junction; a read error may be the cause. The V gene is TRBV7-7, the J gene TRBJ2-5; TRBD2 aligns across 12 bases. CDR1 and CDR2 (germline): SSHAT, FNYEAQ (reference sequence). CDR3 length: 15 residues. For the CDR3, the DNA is TGTGCTAGCAGTCTAGCGGGAGGGGGCCAAGAGACCCAGTACTTC. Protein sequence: CASSLAGGGQETQYF.

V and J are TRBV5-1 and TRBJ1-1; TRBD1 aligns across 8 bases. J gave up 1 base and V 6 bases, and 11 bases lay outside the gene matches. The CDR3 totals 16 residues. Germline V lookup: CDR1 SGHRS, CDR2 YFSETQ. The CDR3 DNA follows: TGCGCCAGCACCACAGGGGGGCTTATGCGGAACACTGAAGCTTTCTTT. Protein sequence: CASTTGGLMRNTEAFF. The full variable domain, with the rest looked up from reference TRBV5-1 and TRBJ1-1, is KAGVTQTPRYLIKTRGQQVTLSCSPISGHRSVSWYQQTPGQGLQFLFEYFSETQRNKGNFPGRFSGRQFSNSRSEMNVSTLELGDSALYLCASTTGGLMRNTEAFFGQGTRLTVV.

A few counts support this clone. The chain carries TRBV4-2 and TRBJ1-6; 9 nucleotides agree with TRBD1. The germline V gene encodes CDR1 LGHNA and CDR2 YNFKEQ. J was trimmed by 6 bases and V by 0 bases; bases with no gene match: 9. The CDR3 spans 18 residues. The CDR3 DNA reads TGTGCCAGCAGCCAAGAGGTTGTACAGGGGGCTGGTAATTCACCCCTCCACTTT. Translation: CASSQEVVQGAGNSPLHF.

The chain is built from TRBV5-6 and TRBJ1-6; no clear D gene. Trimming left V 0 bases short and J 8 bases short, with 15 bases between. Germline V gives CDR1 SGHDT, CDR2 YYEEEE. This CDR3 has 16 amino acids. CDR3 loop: CASSLDSGSTDSPLHF. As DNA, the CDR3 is TGTGCCAGCAGCTTGGACTCGGGCTCTACGGATTCACCCCTCCACTTT.

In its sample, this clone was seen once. The CDR3 loop reads CASSIVSGSYTF. As DNA, the CDR3 is TGTGCCAGTAGTATAGTATCTGGAAGCTACACCTTC. This chain uses TRBV19 with TRBJ1-2; the D is unclear. The CDR3 consists of 12 residues. Germline lookup yields CDR1 LNHDA and CDR2 SQIVND (reference sequence). V was pared by 1 base and J by 9 bases, with 9 bases between.

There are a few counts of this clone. CDR3 protein: CASSESRGTDGRTQYF. The CDR3 region has the DNA TGCGCCAGCAGTGAGTCACGTGGGACGGACGGTCGGACCCAGTACTTC. The chain employs TRBV10-2 and TRBJ2-5, with D tentatively TRBD1 or TRBD2 (5 bases each). The CDR3 length is 16 residues. In germline, CDR1 is WSHSY, CDR2 SAAADI. V was trimmed by 0 bases and J by 7 bases, leaving 18 bases between them.

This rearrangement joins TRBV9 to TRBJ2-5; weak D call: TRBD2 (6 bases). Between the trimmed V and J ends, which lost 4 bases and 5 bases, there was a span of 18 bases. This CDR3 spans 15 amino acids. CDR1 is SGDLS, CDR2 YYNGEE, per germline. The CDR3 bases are TGTGCCAGCAGCACTCCGGGAGCCGGCTTCGAGACCCAGTACTTC. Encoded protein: CASSTPGAGFETQYF.

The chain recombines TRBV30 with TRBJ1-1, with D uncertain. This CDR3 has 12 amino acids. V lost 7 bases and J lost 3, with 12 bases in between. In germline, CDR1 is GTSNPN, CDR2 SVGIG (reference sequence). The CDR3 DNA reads TGTGCCTCATCAGAGGGCTACACTGAAGCTTTCTTT. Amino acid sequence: CASSEGYTEAFF.

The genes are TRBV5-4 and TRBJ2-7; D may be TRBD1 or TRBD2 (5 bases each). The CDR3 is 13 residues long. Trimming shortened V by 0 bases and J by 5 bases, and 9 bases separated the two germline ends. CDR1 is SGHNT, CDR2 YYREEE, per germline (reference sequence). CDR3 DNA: TGTGCCAGCAGCTTGGGAAGGGACCACGAGCAGTACTTC. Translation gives CASSLGRDHEQYF.

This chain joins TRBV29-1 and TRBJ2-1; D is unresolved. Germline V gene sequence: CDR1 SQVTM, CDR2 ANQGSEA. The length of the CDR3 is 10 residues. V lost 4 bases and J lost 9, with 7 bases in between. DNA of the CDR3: TGCAGCGTTGTCATGGGTGAGCAGTTCTTC. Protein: CSVVMGEQFF.

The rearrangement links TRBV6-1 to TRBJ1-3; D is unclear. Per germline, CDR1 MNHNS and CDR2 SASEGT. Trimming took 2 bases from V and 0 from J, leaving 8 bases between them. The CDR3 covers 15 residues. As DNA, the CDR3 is TGTGCCAGCAGTGAAATGATCTCCTCTGGAAACACCATATATTTT. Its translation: CASSEMISSGNTIYF.

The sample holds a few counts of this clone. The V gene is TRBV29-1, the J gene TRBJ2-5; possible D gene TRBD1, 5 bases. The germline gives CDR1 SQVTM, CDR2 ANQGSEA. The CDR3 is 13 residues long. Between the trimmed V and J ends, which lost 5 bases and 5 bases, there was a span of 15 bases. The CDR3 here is CSVFRQIGETQYF. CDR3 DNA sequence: TGCAGCGTTTTTCGACAGATCGGCGAGACCCAGTACTTC.

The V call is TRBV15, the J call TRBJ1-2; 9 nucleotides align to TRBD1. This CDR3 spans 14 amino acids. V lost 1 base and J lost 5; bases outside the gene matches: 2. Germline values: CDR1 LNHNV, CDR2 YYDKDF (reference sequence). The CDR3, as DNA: TGTGCCACCAGCAGAGGGGGACAGGGATATGGCTACACCTTC. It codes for CATSRGGQGYGYTF.

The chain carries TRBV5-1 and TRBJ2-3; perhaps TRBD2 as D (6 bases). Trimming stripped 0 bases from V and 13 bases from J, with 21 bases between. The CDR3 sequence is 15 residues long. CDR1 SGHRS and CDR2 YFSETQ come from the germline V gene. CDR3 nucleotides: TGCGCCAGCAGCTTGGCCGGGGAGGCAGGCGAGAGGGAGTATTTT. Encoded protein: CASSLAGEAGEREYF. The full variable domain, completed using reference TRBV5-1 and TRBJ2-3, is KAGVTQTPRYLIKTRGQQVTLSCSPISGHRSVSWYQQTPGQGLQFLFEYFSETQRNKGNFPGRFSGRQFSNSRSEMNVSTLELGDSALYLCASSLAGEAGEREYFGPGTRLTVL.

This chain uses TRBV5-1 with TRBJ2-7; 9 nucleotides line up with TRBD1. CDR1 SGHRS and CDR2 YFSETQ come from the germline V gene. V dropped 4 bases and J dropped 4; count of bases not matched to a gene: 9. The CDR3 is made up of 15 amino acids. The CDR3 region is CASSPRGQGGYEQYF. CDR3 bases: TGCGCCAGCAGCCCGAGGGGACAGGGTGGGTACGAGCAGTACTTC.

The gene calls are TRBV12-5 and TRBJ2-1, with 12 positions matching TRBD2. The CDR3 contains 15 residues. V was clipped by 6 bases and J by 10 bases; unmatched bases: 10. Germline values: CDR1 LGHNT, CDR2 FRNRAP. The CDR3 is CASGPASGRGYEQFF. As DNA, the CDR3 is TGTGCTAGTGGACCGGCTAGCGGGAGGGGGTACGAGCAGTTCTTC.

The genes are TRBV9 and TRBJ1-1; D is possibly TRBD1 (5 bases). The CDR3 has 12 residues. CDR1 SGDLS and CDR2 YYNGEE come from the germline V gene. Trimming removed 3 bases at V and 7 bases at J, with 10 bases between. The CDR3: CASSAGRGEAFF. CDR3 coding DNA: TGTGCCAGCAGCGCCGGGAGGGGTGAAGCTTTCTTT.

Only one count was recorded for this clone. CDR3: CASSSSTSGSTWYF. The CDR3 DNA reads TGTGCCAGTAGTTCTTCGACTAGCGGGTCCACCTGGTACTTC. The chain links TRBV19 to TRBJ2-7, with 10 bases fitting TRBD2. The V segment lost 5 bases and the J segment 12 bases; nucleotides outside the gene matches: 13. This CDR3 is built from 14 residues. Germline CDR1 is LNHDA and CDR2 is SQIVND (reference sequence).

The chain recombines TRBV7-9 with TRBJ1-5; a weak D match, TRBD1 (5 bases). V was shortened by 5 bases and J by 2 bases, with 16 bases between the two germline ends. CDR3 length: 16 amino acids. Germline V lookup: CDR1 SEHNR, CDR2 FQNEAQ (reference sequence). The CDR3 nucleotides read TGTGCCAGCAGCCCTGGGGGGGGTACAGGCAATCAGCCCCAGCATTTT. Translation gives CASSPGGGTGNQPQHF.

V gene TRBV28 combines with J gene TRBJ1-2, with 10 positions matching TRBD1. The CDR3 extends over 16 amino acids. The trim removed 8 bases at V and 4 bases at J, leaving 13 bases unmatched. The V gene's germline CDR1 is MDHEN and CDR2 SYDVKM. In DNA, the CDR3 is TGTGCCAGCTGCAGCTCAACCGGGACAGGGGCCTATGGCTACACCTTC. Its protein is CASCSSTGTGAYGYTF.

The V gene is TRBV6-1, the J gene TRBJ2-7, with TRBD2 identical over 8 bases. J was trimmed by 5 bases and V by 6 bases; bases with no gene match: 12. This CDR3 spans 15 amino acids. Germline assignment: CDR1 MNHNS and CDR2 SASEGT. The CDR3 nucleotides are TGTGCCAGCAGGGTACCTCTGAGCGGGAGAGACGAGCAGTACTTC. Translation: CASRVPLSGRDEQYF.

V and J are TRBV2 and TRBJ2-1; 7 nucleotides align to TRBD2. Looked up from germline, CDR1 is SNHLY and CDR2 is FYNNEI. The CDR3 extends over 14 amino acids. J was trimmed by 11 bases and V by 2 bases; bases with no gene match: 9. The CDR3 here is CASSETGGNTQQFF. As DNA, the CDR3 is TGTGCCAGCAGTGAAACCGGGGGGAATACGCAGCAGTTCTTC. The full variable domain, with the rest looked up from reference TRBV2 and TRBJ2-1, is EPEVTQTPSHQVTQMGQEVILRCVPISNHLYFYWYRQILGQKVEFLVSFYNNEISEKSEIFDDQFSVERPDGSNFTLKIRSTKLEDSAMYFCASSETGGNTQQFFGPGTRLTVL.

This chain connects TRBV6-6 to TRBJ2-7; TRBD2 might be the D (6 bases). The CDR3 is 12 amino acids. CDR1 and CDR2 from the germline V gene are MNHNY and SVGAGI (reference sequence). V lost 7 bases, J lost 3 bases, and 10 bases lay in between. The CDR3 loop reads CASIGGDYEQYF. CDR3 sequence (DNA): TGTGCCAGCATCGGAGGGGACTACGAGCAGTACTTC.

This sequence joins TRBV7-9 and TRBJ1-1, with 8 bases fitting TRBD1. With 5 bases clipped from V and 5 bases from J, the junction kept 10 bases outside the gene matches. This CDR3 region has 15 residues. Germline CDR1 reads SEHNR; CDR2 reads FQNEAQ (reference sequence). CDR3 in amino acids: CASSLSGGAGTEAFF. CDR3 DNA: TGTGCCAGCAGCCTATCAGGGGGCGCGGGGACTGAAGCTTTCTTT.

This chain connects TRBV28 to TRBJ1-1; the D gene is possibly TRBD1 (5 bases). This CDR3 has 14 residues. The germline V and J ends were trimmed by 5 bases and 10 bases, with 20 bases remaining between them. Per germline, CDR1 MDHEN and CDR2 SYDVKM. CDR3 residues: CASSPSGPGRGAFF. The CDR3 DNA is TGTGCCAGCAGTCCATCAGGGCCCGGGCGAGGAGCTTTCTTT. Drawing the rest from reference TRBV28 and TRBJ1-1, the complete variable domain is DVKVTQSSRYLVKRTGEKVFLECVQDMDHENMFWYRQDPGLGLRLIYFSYDVKMKEKGDIPEGYSVSREKKERFSLILESASTNQTSMYLCASSPSGPGRGAFFGQGTRLTVV.

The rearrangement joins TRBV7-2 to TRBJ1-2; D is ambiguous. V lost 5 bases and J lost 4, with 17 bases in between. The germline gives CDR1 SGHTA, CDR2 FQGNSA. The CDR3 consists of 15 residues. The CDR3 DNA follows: TGTGCCAGCAGCCCGGAAAGTGGTGCCTTCTATGGCTACACCTTC. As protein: CASSPESGAFYGYTF.

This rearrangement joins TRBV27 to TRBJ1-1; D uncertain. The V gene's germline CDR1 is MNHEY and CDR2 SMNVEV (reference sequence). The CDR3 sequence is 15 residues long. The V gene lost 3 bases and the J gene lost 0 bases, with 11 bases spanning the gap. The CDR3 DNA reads TGTGCCAGCAGTTTCAATCTGAAGATGAACACTGAAGCTTTCTTT. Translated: CASSFNLKMNTEAFF.

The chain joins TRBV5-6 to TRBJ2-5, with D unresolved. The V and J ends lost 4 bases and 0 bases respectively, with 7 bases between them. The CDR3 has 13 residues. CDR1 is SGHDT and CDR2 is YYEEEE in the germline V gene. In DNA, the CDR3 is TGTGCCAGCAGCCCCGGGCACCAAGAGACCCAGTACTTC. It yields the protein CASSPGHQETQYF.

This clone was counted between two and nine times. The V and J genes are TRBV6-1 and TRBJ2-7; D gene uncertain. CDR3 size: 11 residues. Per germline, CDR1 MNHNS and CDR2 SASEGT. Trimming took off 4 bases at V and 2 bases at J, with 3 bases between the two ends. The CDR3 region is CASSGAYEQYF. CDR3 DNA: TGTGCCAGCAGTGGGGCCTACGAGCAGTACTTC.

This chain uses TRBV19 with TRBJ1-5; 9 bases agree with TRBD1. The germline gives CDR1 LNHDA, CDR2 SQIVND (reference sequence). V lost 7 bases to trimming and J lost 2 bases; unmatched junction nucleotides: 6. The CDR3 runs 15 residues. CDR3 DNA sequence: TGTGCCAGTACCTCGGGACAGGGAGGCAATCAGCCCCAGCATTTT. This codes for CASTSGQGGNQPQHF. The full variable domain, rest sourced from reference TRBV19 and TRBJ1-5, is DGGITQSPKYLFRKEGQNVTLSCEQNLNHDAMYWYRQDPGQGLRLIYYSQIVNDFQKGDIAEGYSVSREKKESFPLTVTSAQKNPTAFYLCASTSGQGGNQPQHFGDGTRLSIL.